The source of this TCR beta chain is a study of cytomegalovirus exposure and HLA in healthy donors. Overall study: The platform used for the 120 validation repertoires matched that of the approximately 620 first-cohort repertoires, a later analysis reported.

Donors came from a validation cohort of about 120 subjects, distinct from the first 666-subject cohort. Trimming left V 6 bases short and J 6 bases short, with 6 bases between. CDR1 and CDR2 (germline): MNHEY, SVGAGI. This CDR3 region has 12 residues. TCRdb's table, derived via immunoSEQ multiplex PCR, lists solely in-frame clones and lacks some. The repertoire has around 150,000 clones, around 90% of them found once; the top ten carry roughly 7.7%. The sample taken for sequencing was PBMCs. The rearrangement joins TRBV6-5 to TRBJ1-6; D call uncertain. This TCR derives from a woman under 30 in good health and CMV-seropositive. As DNA, the CDR3 is TGTGCCAGCAGGAGACTTAATTCACCCCTCCACTTT. It translates to CASRRLNSPLHF.